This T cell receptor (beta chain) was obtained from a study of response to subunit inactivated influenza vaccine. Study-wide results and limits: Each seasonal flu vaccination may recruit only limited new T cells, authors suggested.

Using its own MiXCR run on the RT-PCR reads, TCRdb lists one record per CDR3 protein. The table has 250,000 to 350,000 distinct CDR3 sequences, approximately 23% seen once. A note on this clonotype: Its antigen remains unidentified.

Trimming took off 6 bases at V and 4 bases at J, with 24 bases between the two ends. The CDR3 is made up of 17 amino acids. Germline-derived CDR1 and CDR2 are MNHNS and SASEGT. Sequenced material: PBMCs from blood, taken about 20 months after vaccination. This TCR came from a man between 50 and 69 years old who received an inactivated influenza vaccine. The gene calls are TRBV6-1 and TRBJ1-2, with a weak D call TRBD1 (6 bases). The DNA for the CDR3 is TGTGCCAGCAGGCCCCCTATTTTCGGGGGGCGCGGCTATGGCTACACCTTC. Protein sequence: CASRPPIFGGRGYGYTF.